The 11 T cell receptor beta chains in this list originate from one sample, sequenced in a study of shared clonotypes between healthy human individuals. TCRdb's table, derived via immunoSEQ multiplex PCR, lists solely in-frame clones and lacks some. Of 2 million to 2.5 million clones listed, around 93% are singletons. The sequenced sample was naive CD4+ T cells from PBMCs. Documented subset: CD45RA+ positively selected. These receptors were collected from a man younger than 35 in good health. Some clones in this sample may be carry-over from other donors' samples.

The chain combines TRBV5-1 with TRBJ2-3; possible D gene TRBD2, 6 bases. This CDR3 is built from 15 residues. The germline V and J ends were trimmed by 0 bases and 2 bases, with 10 bases remaining between them. Germline values: CDR1 SGHRS, CDR2 YFSETQ. The CDR3 region has the DNA TGCGCCAGCAGCTTGGTTGGCGGGGACACAGATACGCAGTATTTT. Protein sequence: CASSLVGGDTDTQYF.

The chain couples TRBV2 to TRBJ2-1; weak D call: TRBD2 (5 bases). Germline CDR1 and CDR2: SNHLY and FYNNEI. The V end was cut by 4 bases, the J end by 3 bases, with 13 bases between. The CDR3 extends over 15 amino acids. The DNA for the CDR3 is TGTGCCAGCAGTGGAATGCTAGCAGACTACAATGAGCAGTTCTTC. It encodes CASSGMLADYNEQFF.

The chain recombines TRBV12-5 with TRBJ2-1, with 10 bases that match TRBD2. The CDR3 length is 17 residues. In germline, CDR1 is LGHNT, CDR2 FRNRAP. The V segment lost 0 bases and the J segment 5 bases; nucleotides outside the gene matches: 7. The CDR3 DNA reads as TGTGCTAGTGGTTTGGTACGGGGGACTAGCGAGAACAATGAGCAGTTCTTC. It yields the protein CASGLVRGTSENNEQFF.

V and J are TRBV29-1 and TRBJ2-3, with TRBD2 identical over 13 bases. V was pared by 6 bases and J by 2 bases, with 5 bases of the junction left unmatched. Germline CDR1 and CDR2: SQVTM and ANQGSEA. CDR3 length equals 15 residues. The CDR3 DNA follows: TGCAGCGTAACCGGGACTAGCGGGATCACAGATACGCAGTATTTT. It specifies CSVTGTSGITDTQYF.

The rearrangement joins TRBV6-1 to TRBJ2-7; 8 bases match TRBD1. Germline V gene data show CDR1 as MNHNS and CDR2 as SASEGT. The CDR3 covers 15 residues. V lost 5 bases, J lost 1 base, and 7 bases stayed unmatched. As DNA, the CDR3 is TGTGCCAGCAGTAGGGATGGGACAGGTTCCTACGAGCAGTACTTC. Translated: CASSRDGTGSYEQYF.

The chain couples TRBV27 to TRBJ1-3; D remains unclear. The CDR3 runs to 15 residues. Trimming pared 6 bases from V and 4 bases from J, leaving 16 bases between. Germline CDR1 and CDR2: MNHEY and SMNVEV (reference sequence). DNA for the CDR3: TGTGCCAGCAGCCGGTCCATTGTGTCCGGAAACACCATATATTTT. Translating it yields CASSRSIVSGNTIYF.

The rearrangement links TRBV7-3 to TRBJ2-7, with 7 bases matching TRBD1. From germline, CDR1 is SGHTA and CDR2 FQGTGA. CDR3 length: 17 residues. The trim removed 2 bases at V and 0 bases at J, leaving 10 bases unmatched. CDR3 bases: TGTGCCAGCAGCTTAGGCGACAGGGCTATTGACTCCTACGAGCAGTACTTC. Translation gives CASSLGDRAIDSYEQYF. The full variable domain, in which reference TRBV7-3 and TRBJ2-7 provide the parts outside the CDR3, is GAGVSQTPSNKVTEKGKYVELRCDPISGHTALYWYRQSLGQGPEFLIYFQGTGAADDSGLPNDRFFAVRPEGSVSTLKIQRTERGDSAVYLCASSLGDRAIDSYEQYFGPGTRLTVT.

The chain joins TRBV6-4 to TRBJ2-3, with TRBD2 identical over 12 bases. The CDR3 sequence is 17 residues long. With 6 bases clipped from V and 1 base from J, the junction kept 8 bases outside the gene matches. Per germline, CDR1 MRHNA and CDR2 SNTAGT. CDR3 protein: CASRGSLAGGGTDTQYF. The CDR3 DNA is TGTGCCAGCAGGGGGTCTCTAGCGGGAGGGGGCACAGATACGCAGTATTTT.

The rearrangement joins TRBV18 to TRBJ2-7; weak D call: TRBD2 (5 bases). V was trimmed by 8 bases and J by 3 bases, leaving 8 bases between them. The CDR3 runs 11 residues. Germline assignment: CDR1 KGHSH and CDR2 LQKENI. The DNA for the CDR3 is TGTGCCAGCCGCCGGGACTACGAGCAGTACTTC. This encodes CASRRDYEQYF.

Comment on this clone: This sample includes further DNA sequences coding for the same CDR3. The chain recombines TRBV7-2 with TRBJ2-7; D gene unclear. From germline, CDR1 is SGHTA and CDR2 FQGNSA. The CDR3 is made up of 13 amino acids. Trimming shortened V by 1 base and J by 4 bases, and 8 bases separated the two germline ends. The DNA of the CDR3 is TGTGCCAGCAGCTTAGGCACAGCTTACGAGCAGTACTTC. Its protein product is CASSLGTAYEQYF.

V is TRBV30 and J is TRBJ1-5; D gene unclear. The CDR3 runs to 13 residues. The germline gives CDR1 GTSNPN, CDR2 SVGIG (reference sequence). Trimming left V 3 bases short and J 4 bases short, with 10 bases between. CDR3 DNA: TGTGCCTGGAGCGAACGGGAGAATCAGCCCCAGCATTTT. It specifies CAWSERENQPQHF.